Sequencing of this T cell receptor beta chain was carried out in a study of blood T cell repertoires in COVID-19. Across the study: COVID-19 samples from acute and convalescent phases originated in the United States, Italy and Spain.

Donors were grouped by their self-reported clinical history. Symptom resolution, clearance, or two negative PCRs marked the recovered donors of Cohort 3. How the authors handled the data: Scientists estimated how many nucleated cells there were by amplifying reference gene primers. Measured with immunoSEQ multiplex PCR; TCRdb has only the in-frame clones, and not every one. D and trimming come from the DNA, and the V and J calls and clone size come from that table. The repertoire holds hundreds of thousands of clones, roughly 86% seen once, with about 8.4% in the top ten. The sequencing input was PBMCs or T cells enriched from blood (not recorded which). This TCR was sampled from a woman between 25 and 40 years old who had recovered from COVID-19.

The CDR3 region is CASSLDQGLEQYF. The CDR3 nucleotides read TGTGCCAGCAGCTTAGATCAGGGTTTGGAGCAGTACTTC. This chain joins TRBV11-2 and TRBJ2-7; D may be TRBD1 (5 bases). The CDR3 length is 13 residues. Germline assignment: CDR1 SGHAT and CDR2 FQNNGV. The germline V and J ends were trimmed by 0 bases and 7 bases, with 10 bases remaining between them.